The rows below give T cell receptor beta chains drawn from one sample of a study of beta chain features in type 1 diabetes. Sequencing used immunoSEQ multiplex PCR; TCRdb keeps in-frame clones, though not all of them. The table lists some 190,000 clones, approximately 7.8% of them singletons. The sequencing input was central memory CD4+ T cells from blood. Receptor source: a woman aged 40 to 49 with type 1 diabetes. CDR3s include the opening cysteine and the closing phenylalanine or tryptophan. Each record gives: clone size, V gene, CDR3 protein. Only some rows state a clone size, as once, few, many or a class for expanded clones.

size: few
V: TRBV29-1
CDR3: CSVELAENMAYEQYF

size: .
V: TRBV5-1
CDR3: CASRSDRGGDEKLFF

size: few
V: TRBV7-2
CDR3: CASSQGAEDTEAFF

size: few
V: TRBV7-9
CDR3: CASSLDGNTGELFF

size: few
V: TRBV2
CDR3: CASSDPTGENTEAFF

size: .
V: TRBV7-6
CDR3: CASSTEGAQPQHF

size: .
V: TRBV6-1
CDR3: CASSDHGNQPQHF

size: few
V: TRBV5-4
CDR3: CASSLQGAHTEAFF

size: few
V: TRBV7-6
CDR3: CASSFTEETQYF

size: .
V: TRBV10-2
CDR3: CATTPSTGSNQPQHF

size: .
V: TRBV7-9
CDR3: CASSFQNRNTGELFF

size: .
V: TRBV27
CDR3: CASKFGQTNSPLHF

size: .
V: TRBV7-2
CDR3: CASSLVGTGDYEQYF

size: .
V: TRBV7-2
CDR3: CASSFLGTGLLHF

size: once
V: TRBV5-1
CDR3: CASSLAQDNNEQFF

size: .
V: TRBV14
CDR3: CASSQGDLPEETQYF

size: .
V: TRBV28
CDR3: CATHRVDQPQHF

size: few
V: TRBV28
CDR3: CASSFTHRTGVNEQFF

size: .
V: TRBV7-2
CDR3: CASSLGYGDNSPLHF

size: few
V: TRBV18
CDR3: CASSPQRAGTEAFF

size: many
V: TRBV28
CDR3: CASSLKGGYYYGYTF

size: .
V: TRBV28
CDR3: CASRVTGGTEAFF

size: few
V: TRBV28
CDR3: CASLNPARVNYGYTF

size: .
V: TRBV18
CDR3: CASSPEQTDSYTF

size: .
V: TRBV4-1
CDR3: CASGRQGASSSYNSPLHF

size: .
V: TRBV5-5
CDR3: CASSPIQGNAQPQHF

size: .
V: TRBV27
CDR3: CASSPSQGLGTAQYF

size: few
V: TRBV9
CDR3: CASSVSGGDSYNEQFF